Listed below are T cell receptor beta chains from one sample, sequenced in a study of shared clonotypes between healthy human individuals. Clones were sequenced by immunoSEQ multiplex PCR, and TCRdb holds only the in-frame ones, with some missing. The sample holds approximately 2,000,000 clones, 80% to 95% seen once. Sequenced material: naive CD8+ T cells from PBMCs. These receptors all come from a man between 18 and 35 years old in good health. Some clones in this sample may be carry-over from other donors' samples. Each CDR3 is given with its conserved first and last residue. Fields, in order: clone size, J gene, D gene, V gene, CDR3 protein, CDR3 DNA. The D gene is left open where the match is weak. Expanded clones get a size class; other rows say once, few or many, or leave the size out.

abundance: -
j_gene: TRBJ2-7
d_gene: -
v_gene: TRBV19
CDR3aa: CASSIGTIYEQYF
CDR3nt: TGTGCCAGTAGTATCGGGACCATCTACGAGCAGTACTTC

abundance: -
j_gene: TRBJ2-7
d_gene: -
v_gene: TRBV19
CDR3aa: CASSIEMGSSYEQYF
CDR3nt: TGTGCCAGTAGTATAGAGATGGGAAGCTCCTACGAGCAGTACTTC

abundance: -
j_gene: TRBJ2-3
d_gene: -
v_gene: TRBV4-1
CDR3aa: CASSQDSRDRLTDTQYF
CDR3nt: TGCGCCAGCAGCCAAGATTCGCGGGACAGACTCACAGATACGCAGTATTTT

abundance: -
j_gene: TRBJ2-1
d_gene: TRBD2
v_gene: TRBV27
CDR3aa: CASSFFAGGGVFF
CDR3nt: TGTGCCAGCAGTTTCTTTGCGGGAGGAGGTGTGTTCTTC

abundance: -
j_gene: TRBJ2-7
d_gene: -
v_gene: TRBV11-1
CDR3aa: CASSPEPGPTYEQYF
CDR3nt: TGTGCCAGCAGCCCTGAACCCGGGCCAACCTACGAGCAGTACTTC

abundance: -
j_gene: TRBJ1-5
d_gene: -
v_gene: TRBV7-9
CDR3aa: CASSLSGNKPQHF
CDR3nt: TGTGCCAGCAGCTTATCGGGAAATAAGCCCCAGCATTTT

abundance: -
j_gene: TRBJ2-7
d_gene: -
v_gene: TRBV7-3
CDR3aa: CASSSSSYEQYF
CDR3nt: TGTGCCAGCAGCTCCAGCTCCTACGAGCAGTACTTC

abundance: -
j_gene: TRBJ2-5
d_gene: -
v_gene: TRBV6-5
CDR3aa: CASSYGGQETQYF
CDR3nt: TGTGCCAGCAGTTACGGCGGACAAGAGACCCAGTACTTC

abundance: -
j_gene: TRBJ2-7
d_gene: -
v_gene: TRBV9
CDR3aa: CASSPGGGGIYEQYF
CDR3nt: TGTGCCAGCAGCCCCGGGGGAGGGGGGATCTACGAGCAGTACTTC

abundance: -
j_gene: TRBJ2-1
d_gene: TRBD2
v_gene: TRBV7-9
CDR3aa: CASRPGLADNEQFF
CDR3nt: TGTGCCAGCAGGCCAGGACTAGCGGACAATGAGCAGTTCTTC

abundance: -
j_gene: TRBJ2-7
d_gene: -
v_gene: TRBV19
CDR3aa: CASSIDLEAYEQYF
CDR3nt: TGTGCCAGTAGTATAGATCTGGAGGCCTACGAGCAGTACTTC

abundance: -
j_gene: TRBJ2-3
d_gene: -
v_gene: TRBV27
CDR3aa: CASSLSRRQYTDTQYF
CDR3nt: TGTGCCAGCAGTTTATCGCGGAGACAGTACACAGATACGCAGTATTTT

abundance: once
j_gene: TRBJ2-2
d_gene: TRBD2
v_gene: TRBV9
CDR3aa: CASSVLSGSLRGELFF
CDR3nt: TGTGCCAGCAGCGTACTGAGCGGGAGTCTGCGAGGGGAGCTGTTTTTT

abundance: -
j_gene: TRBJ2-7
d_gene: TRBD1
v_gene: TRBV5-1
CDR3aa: CASSLTGGQEQYF
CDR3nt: TGCGCCAGCAGCTTGACAGGGGGTCAGGAGCAGTACTTC